A single T cell receptor beta chain is shown here with its context. This CDR3 is 17 amino acids long. The V gene's germline CDR1 is KGHDR and CDR2 SFDVKD. The V gene end was trimmed by 4 bases and the J gene end by 6 bases; junction bases not matched to a gene: 11. The data belong to a study of control samples from healthy donors and cancer patients. This table comes from immunoSEQ multiplex PCR, and its TCRdb copy is limited to in-frame clones, with some not included. Of some 51,000 clones listed, more than 95% were seen once; the top ten hold roughly 1.1%. Input material: blood. The V gene is TRBV24-1, the J gene TRBJ2-1, with TRBD1 matching over 10 bases. The source of this sequence is a woman between 18 and 29 years old in good health. Here the CDR3 reads CATSEQLRTGGFNEQFF. The CDR3 coding sequence is TGTGCCACCAGTGAACAGCTTAGGACAGGGGGTTTCAATGAGCAGTTCTTC.